This TCR beta chain comes out of a study of blood T cell repertoires in COVID-19. Overall study: Specimens from acute and convalescent COVID-19 originated in the United States, Italy and Spain. The analysed material was cDNA or gDNA that came from T cells, B-cell-depleted T cells, or PBMCs.

Germline CDR1 is LNHDA and CDR2 is SQIVND (reference sequence). CDR3 length equals 19 residues. The junction had 18 bases not matched to a gene; V was cut back by 7 bases and J by 3 bases. How the authors handled the data: Amplification with reference gene primers provided the estimates of nucleated cell counts. The assay was immunoSEQ multiplex PCR, and TCRdb's table has in-frame clones only and misses some. The V and J calls and clone size were taken over from that table, and D and trimming were inferred from the DNA. The sample has about 150,000 clones; 65% to 90% are singletons. This chain links TRBV19 with TRBJ2-6; 7 nucleotides line up with TRBD2. Material: peripheral blood. The TCR was taken from a woman aged 50 to 60 with acute or convalescent COVID-19. Written as DNA, the CDR3 is TGTGCCAGTATCCCCACTCTTCGGGGAGGGCGGTATGGGGCCAACGTCCTGACTTTC. It specifies CASIPTLRGGRYGANVLTF.